The 23 T cell receptor beta chains below come from one sample, sequenced in a study of shared clonotypes between healthy human individuals (dated by TCRdb to the early 2020s). Preparation of the library involved the immunoSEQ multiplex PCR assay. TCRdb carries this immuneACCESS record with in-frame sequences only. Its versions omit some clonotypes, under half of them owing to an unresolved V gene in the studies checked, with the rest unexplained. The sample data list over 1.5 million clones, and 95% to 99% of these were observed just once. In total, the top ten clones hold approximately 0.44% of the sample. Sequenced input: naive CD4+ T cells sorted from blood. What this sample's cell subset or site label stands for: CD45RA+ positively selected. These receptors were obtained from a man aged 30 to 45 in good health.

The chain couples TRBV2 to TRBJ1-5, with 7 bases fitting TRBD1. CDR1 SNHLY and CDR2 FYNNEI come from the germline V gene. The V and J ends lost 6 bases and 3 bases, in that order; junction bases with no gene match: 11. This CDR3 has 16 residues. The CDR3 is CASRETGLLANQPQHF. In nucleotides, the CDR3 is TGTGCCAGCAGGGAGACAGGGCTCCTAGCCAATCAGCCCCAGCATTTT.

The chain is built from TRBV5-1 and TRBJ2-6; no clear D gene. The V end was cut by 4 bases, the J end by 0 bases, with 11 bases between. CDR3 length equals 16 residues. CDR1 and CDR2 (germline): SGHRS, YFSETQ. The CDR3 DNA sequence: TGCGCCAGCAGCCCCTCTCAAAGCTCTGGGGCCAACGTCCTGACTTTC. Translating it yields CASSPSQSSGANVLTF.

Here the CDR3 reads CASSLGQANYGYTF. The CDR3, as DNA: TGTGCCAGCAGCTTGGGTCAGGCCAACTATGGCTACACCTTC. This chain connects TRBV5-6 to TRBJ1-2; D gene unclear. The germline V gene has CDR1 SGHDT and CDR2 YYEEEE. The length of the CDR3 is 14 residues. Deletions cut 0 bases from V and 2 bases from J, with 8 bases between.

The CDR3 DNA reads TGTGCCAGCAGCTTAGTGCGAATCTTATACAATGAGCAGTTCTTC. It codes for CASSLVRILYNEQFF. The chain carries TRBV7-9 and TRBJ2-1, with D uncertain. CDR3 size: 15 residues. The ends were cut back, 1 base at V and 4 bases at J, with 11 bases in the middle. The germline gives CDR1 SEHNR, CDR2 FQNEAQ (reference sequence).

This chain uses TRBV27 with TRBJ2-7, with TRBD1 matching 10 bases. There are 13 residues in the CDR3. J lost 5 bases, V lost 10 bases, and 8 bases had no gene match. CDR1 and CDR2 (germline): MNHEY, SMNVEV (reference sequence). DNA for the CDR3: TGTGCCACCCGGACAGGGGGTCAGGACGAGCAGTACTTC. Amino acid sequence: CATRTGGQDEQYF.

This chain uses TRBV27 with TRBJ2-5, with TRBD2 identical over 7 bases. Germline V lookup: CDR1 MNHEY, CDR2 SMNVEV (reference sequence). The CDR3 covers 13 residues. V lost 8 bases, J lost 5 bases, and 8 bases stayed unmatched. CDR3 amino acids: CASQPWGGETQYF. Written as DNA, the CDR3 is TGTGCCAGCCAGCCGTGGGGGGGTGAGACCCAGTACTTC.

The V call is TRBV28, the J call TRBJ1-1; no clear D. Per germline, CDR1 MDHEN and CDR2 SYDVKM. The V end was cut by 6 bases, the J end by 6 bases, with 11 bases between. This CDR3 is built from 12 residues. CDR3 nucleotides: TGTGCCAGCAGATTGGACTTCGCTGAAGCTTTCTTT. Protein product: CASRLDFAEAFF.

The chain is built from TRBV29-1 and TRBJ1-3, with a tentative D call TRBD1 (5 bases). Looked up from germline, CDR1 is SQVTM and CDR2 is ANQGSEA. V lost 3 bases, J lost 3 bases, and 15 bases lay in between. The CDR3 is made up of 15 amino acids. The CDR3 here is CSVDLPGSLGNTIYF. In nucleotides, the CDR3 is TGCAGCGTTGACCTGCCAGGGAGTCTTGGAAACACCATATATTTT.

This clone was counted a single time. This chain joins TRBV4-3 and TRBJ2-1, with TRBD2 identical over 14 bases. The CDR3 runs 18 residues. V gave up 2 bases and J gave up 0 bases; unmatched junction bases: 3. The germline V gene has CDR1 LGHNA and CDR2 YSLEER. CDR3 coding DNA: TGCGCCAGCAGCCAATTCGGGACTAGCGGGGGCTCCTACAATGAGCAGTTCTTC. It yields the protein CASSQFGTSGGSYNEQFF.

The rearrangement uses TRBV19 and TRBJ2-3; 7 bases line up with TRBD1. The germline V gene encodes CDR1 LNHDA and CDR2 SQIVND (reference sequence). This CDR3 has 17 amino acids. V lost 5 bases and J lost 5; bases outside the gene matches: 16. CDR3 coding DNA: TGTGCCAGTAGTCGCTATACGACAGGGATGTTTGGAGATACGCAGTATTTT. Its protein is CASSRYTTGMFGDTQYF.

The J gene is TRBJ2-7, the V gene TRBV28, with 8 nucleotides matching TRBD1. CDR3 size: 17 residues. Germline CDR1 is MDHEN and CDR2 is SYDVKM. V dropped 3 bases and J dropped 4; count of bases not matched to a gene: 14. Here the CDR3 reads CASSFSTGQGPLYEQYF. The CDR3 bases are TGTGCCAGCAGTTTTAGTACAGGACAGGGACCATTATACGAGCAGTACTTC. The full variable domain, with the rest looked up from reference TRBV28 and TRBJ2-7, is DVKVTQSSRYLVKRTGEKVFLECVQDMDHENMFWYRQDPGLGLRLIYFSYDVKMKEKGDIPEGYSVSREKKERFSLILESASTNQTSMYLCASSFSTGQGPLYEQYFGPGTRLTVT.

The CDR3 is CASSTPQPPYEQYF. In DNA form, the CDR3 reads TGTGCCAGTAGTACGCCACAACCGCCCTACGAGCAGTACTTC. The chain recombines TRBV19 with TRBJ2-7, with D unclear. Trimming stripped 4 bases from V and 2 bases from J, with 12 bases between. Germline CDR1 reads LNHDA; CDR2 reads SQIVND (reference sequence). The CDR3 extends over 14 amino acids.

J is TRBJ2-1 and V is TRBV7-6; D call uncertain. The CDR3 sequence is 14 residues long. V lost 1 base and J lost 5, with 9 bases in between. CDR1 is SGHVS and CDR2 is FNYEAQ in the germline V gene. The CDR3 bases are TGTGCCAGCAGCTTAGAAAGAGGAAACAATGAGCAGTTCTTC. This codes for CASSLERGNNEQFF.

The J gene is TRBJ2-3, the V gene TRBV21-1; the table gives TRBD2 as D, unverified against the DNA. TRBV21-1 is classified as a pseudogene. The CDR3 has 14 residues. The CDR3 DNA reads TGTGCCAGCAGCGGGAGCTTCGGCACAGATACGCAGTATTTT. It is translated as CASSGSFGTDTQYF.

This chain links TRBV9 with TRBJ2-3; weak D call: TRBD1 (5 bases). The CDR3 is 19 amino acids. V lost 0 bases, J lost 3 bases, and 23 bases lay in between. Germline V gives CDR1 SGDLS, CDR2 YYNGEE. Written as DNA, the CDR3 is TGTGCCAGCAGCGTAGAAAGGTGGCCTCAGGGTGGTTCAACAGATACGCAGTATTTT. It specifies CASSVERWPQGGSTDTQYF.

The chain joins TRBV7-9 to TRBJ1-2; perhaps TRBD1 as D (5 bases). The CDR3 totals 13 residues. Germline CDR1 SEHNR, CDR2 FQNEAQ (reference sequence). The V end was cut by 6 bases, the J end by 8 bases, with 16 bases between. The CDR3 nucleotides read TGTGCCAGCAGTTCCCCGGGTGAGGGGGGCTACACCTTC. Translating it yields CASSSPGEGGYTF.

V is TRBV6-6 and J is TRBJ2-3; a possible D gene is TRBD2 (5 bases). The V end was cut by 9 bases, the J end by 2 bases, with 9 bases between. Germline V gives CDR1 MNHNY, CDR2 SVGAGI (reference sequence). This CDR3 has 12 residues. The CDR3 DNA follows: TGTGCCAGGCGGGTGGACACAGATACGCAGTATTTT. This gives the protein CARRVDTDTQYF.

The chain recombines TRBV7-6 with TRBJ2-3, with D tentatively TRBD1 (7 bases). The CDR3 is 16 amino acids. With 0 bases removed from V and 4 bases from J, the gap between germline ends came to 14 bases. Germline-derived CDR1 and CDR2 are SGHVS and FNYEAQ. This CDR3 is CASSLAQGGAADTQYF. The CDR3, as DNA: TGTGCCAGCAGCTTAGCGCAGGGGGGTGCGGCAGATACGCAGTATTTT.

The CDR3 DNA reads TGCGCCAGCAGCAACAGGACTAGCGGGAGTGAGCAGTTCTTC. This gives the protein CASSNRTSGSEQFF. The chain joins TRBV5-1 to TRBJ2-1; 13 bases are shared with TRBD2. The CDR3 length is 14 residues. Trimming took 4 bases from V and 9 from J; bases not matched to a gene: 4. Per the germline V gene, CDR1 is SGHRS and CDR2 is YFSETQ.

In this sample, this clone turned up once. The chain recombines TRBV14 with TRBJ2-1, with D maybe TRBD2 (6 bases). Trimming left V 0 bases short and J 7 bases short, with 16 bases between. Germline values: CDR1 SGHDN, CDR2 FVKESK. The CDR3 consists of 16 residues. CDR3 nucleotide sequence: TGTGCCAGCAGCCAAGATAGGAGGGCCCTAGGGAATGAGCAGTTCTTC. This encodes CASSQDRRALGNEQFF.

The V call is TRBV4-3, the J call TRBJ1-4; no reliable D call. Trimming took 0 bases from V and 0 from J, leaving 8 bases between them. Germline CDR1 LGHNA, CDR2 YSLEER. The CDR3 runs 16 residues. CDR3 loop: CASSQDGSTTNEKLFF. Here the CDR3 DNA reads TGCGCCAGCAGCCAAGACGGTTCAACAACTAATGAAAAACTGTTTTTT.

The genes are TRBV10-1 and TRBJ2-1; TRBD1 might be the D (5 bases). The germline V gene has CDR1 WNHNN and CDR2 SYGVQD (reference sequence). This CDR3 is built from 16 residues. V was clipped by 5 bases and J by 7 bases, with 21 bases between them. The CDR3 DNA reads as TGCGCCAGCAGTTTCCGGACGCAGGGAAGCAAGAATGAGCAGTTCTTC. Amino acid sequence: CASSFRTQGSKNEQFF.

This chain connects TRBV19 to TRBJ2-1; 10 bases match TRBD2. Germline V CDR1 and CDR2: LNHDA, SQIVND (reference sequence). With 4 bases clipped from V and 9 bases from J, the junction kept 9 bases outside the gene matches. This CDR3 is built from 15 residues. CDR3 bases: TGTGCCAGTAGTAGCTCTAGCGGGAGAGGTAGTGAGCAGTTCTTC. Protein: CASSSSSGRGSEQFF.